The 6 T cell receptor beta chains below all came from one sample that was sequenced in a study of radiation and T cells in renal cell carcinoma. Time point reported: blood 4 weeks post-SBRT, at nephrectomy. Treatment meaning: 15 Gy SBRT to primary tumor, nephrectomy 4 weeks later. Libraries were prepared by immunoSEQ multiplex PCR; TCRdb keeps only in-frame clonotypes and omits some of them. The table shows approximately 150,000 clones, with approximately 86% occurring only once. The sample consisted of blood, taken from a patient whose treatment included radiotherapy and nephrectomy. The receptor source for this set is a woman aged 50 to 65 with renal cell carcinoma.

As for this clone: The same CDR3 is also encoded by other DNA sequences in this sample. The chain employs TRBV6-5 and TRBJ2-5, with 7 bases lining up with TRBD1. This CDR3 region has 15 residues. With 0 bases clipped from V and 5 bases from J, the junction kept 6 bases outside the gene matches. Per the germline V gene, CDR1 is MNHEY and CDR2 is SVGAGI. For the CDR3, the DNA is TGTGCCAGCAGTTACTCAAGAGGGGGCCAGGAGACCCAGTACTTC. Its protein product is CASSYSRGGQETQYF.

The rearrangement uses TRBV28 and TRBJ2-1, with TRBD1 matching over 8 bases. The CDR3 is made up of 14 amino acids. V shed 5 bases, J shed 7 bases, and the junction held 7 bases outside the gene matches. Germline V gene sequence: CDR1 MDHEN, CDR2 SYDVKM. As DNA, the CDR3 is TGTGCCAGCAGTCACCAGGACAGGGAGAATGAGCAGTTCTTC. It encodes CASSHQDRENEQFF.

The chain has TRBV5-1 and TRBJ1-5, with D perhaps matching TRBD1 (5 bases). Trimming removed 1 base from V and 5 bases from J, with 13 bases in between. The CDR3 has 15 amino acids. Germline assignment: CDR1 SGHRS and CDR2 YFSETQ. The CDR3 sequence is CASSLRGGVDQPQHF. The CDR3 DNA reads TGCGCCAGCAGCTTGCGGGGGGGAGTGGATCAGCCCCAGCATTTT.

V is TRBV2 and J is TRBJ2-2; D unclear. CDR3 length: 15 residues. The ends were cut back, 4 bases at V and 0 bases at J, with 9 bases in the middle. The V gene's germline CDR1 is SNHLY and CDR2 FYNNEI. CDR3 in amino acids: CASSARTSNTGELFF. CDR3 DNA: TGTGCCAGCAGTGCCCGGACCTCGAACACCGGGGAGCTGTTTTTT.

This chain joins TRBV7-6 and TRBJ2-5; D is ambiguous. Germline assignment: CDR1 SGHVS and CDR2 FNYEAQ. The CDR3 is 13 residues long. V lost 1 base and J lost 5, with 8 bases in between. This CDR3 is CASSLDQIETQYF. In DNA form, the CDR3 reads TGTGCCAGCAGCTTAGATCAAATCGAGACCCAGTACTTC.

The chain carries TRBV25-1 and TRBJ2-5, with D tentatively TRBD2 (5 bases). Trimming removed 5 bases at V and 5 bases at J, with 15 bases between. Germline V lookup: CDR1 MGHDK, CDR2 SYGVNS. The CDR3 is 14 amino acids. In nucleotides, the CDR3 is TGTGCCAGCAGTCGCGGGCCGAGCGAGGAGACCCAGTACTTC. Its translation is CASSRGPSEETQYF.